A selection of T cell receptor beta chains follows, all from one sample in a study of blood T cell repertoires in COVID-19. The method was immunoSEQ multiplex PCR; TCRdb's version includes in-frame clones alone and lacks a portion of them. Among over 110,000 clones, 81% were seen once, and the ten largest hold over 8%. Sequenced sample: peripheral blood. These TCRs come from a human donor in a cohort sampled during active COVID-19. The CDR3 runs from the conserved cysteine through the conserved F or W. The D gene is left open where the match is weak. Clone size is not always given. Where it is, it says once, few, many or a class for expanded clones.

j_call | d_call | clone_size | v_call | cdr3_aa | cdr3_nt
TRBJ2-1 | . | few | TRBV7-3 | CASSFKGVGDHNEQFF | TGTGCCAGCAGCTTCAAGGGGGTCGGGGATCACAATGAGCAGTTCTTC
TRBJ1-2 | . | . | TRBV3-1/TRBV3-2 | CASTPTGGGGGYTF | TGTGCCAGCACCCCGACCGGGGGTGGGGGTGGCTACACCTTC
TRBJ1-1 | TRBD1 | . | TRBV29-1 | CSVDLQGANTEAFF | TGCAGCGTTGATCTCCAGGGGGCGAACACTGAAGCTTTCTTT
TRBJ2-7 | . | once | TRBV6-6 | CASTQSTGYEQYF | TGTGCCAGCACTCAATCGACTGGTTACGAGCAGTACTTC
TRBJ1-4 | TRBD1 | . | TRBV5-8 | CASSFPPGTGVGNEKLFF | TGTGCCAGCAGCTTCCCGCCCGGGACAGGGGTGGGTAATGAAAAACTGTTTTTT
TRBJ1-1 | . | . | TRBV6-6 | CASSPRVGTEAFF | TGTGCCAGCAGCCCCAGGGTGGGCACTGAAGCTTTCTTT
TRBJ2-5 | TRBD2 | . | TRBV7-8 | CASSLVYTGGLDDTKETQYF | TGTGCCAGCAGCTTAGTTTATACAGGCGGACTAGACGACACAAAAGAGACCCAGTACTTC
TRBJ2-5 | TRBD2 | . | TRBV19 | CASSILSAGQETQYF | TGTGCCAGTAGTATCCTCTCAGCGGGGCAAGAGACCCAGTACTTC
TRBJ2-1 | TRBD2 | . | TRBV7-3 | CASSSAGTRNNEQFF | TGTGCCAGCAGCTCTGCCGGGACTAGAAACAATGAGCAGTTCTTC
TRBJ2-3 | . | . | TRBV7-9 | CASSFRTAGDTQYF | TGTGCCAGCAGCTTTCGGACAGCCGGGGATACGCAGTATTTT
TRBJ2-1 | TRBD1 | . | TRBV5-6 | CASSRSLRQGALNEQFF | TGTGCCAGCAGCCGAAGCTTACGACAGGGGGCGCTGAATGAGCAGTTCTTC
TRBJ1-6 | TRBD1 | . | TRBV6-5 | CASSDSGTAVSPLHF | TGTGCCAGCAGCGACTCGGGGACAGCAGTATCACCCCTCCACTTT
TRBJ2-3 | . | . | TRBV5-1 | CASRGMEGSDTQYF | TGCGCCAGCCGGGGAATGGAGGGAAGCGATACGCAGTATTTT
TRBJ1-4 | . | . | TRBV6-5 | CASSFSGVANEKLFF | TGTGCCAGCAGTTTTTCAGGGGTCGCTAATGAAAAACTGTTTTTT
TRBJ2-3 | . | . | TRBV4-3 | CASSQDLSWSGGTDTQYF | TGCGCCAGCAGCCAAGATTTGTCTTGGTCAGGGGGGACAGATACGCAGTATTTT
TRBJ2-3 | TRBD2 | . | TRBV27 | CASSLSGLAGGGTDTQYF | TGTGCCAGCAGTTTATCAGGGCTAGCGGGCGGTGGCACAGATACGCAGTATTTT
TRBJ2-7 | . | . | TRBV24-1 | CATSDATGTSLYEQYF | TGTGCCACCAGTGATGCCACCGGGACAAGTCTCTACGAGCAGTACTTC
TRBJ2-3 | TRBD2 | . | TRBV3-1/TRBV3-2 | CASSQESRTSGLQYF | TGTGCCAGCAGCCAAGAATCTCGGACTAGCGGATTGCAGTATTTT
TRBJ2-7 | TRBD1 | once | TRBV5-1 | CASSLAARNRDRSYEQYF | TGCGCCAGCAGCTTGGCAGCCAGAAACCGGGACAGGAGTTACGAGCAGTACTTC
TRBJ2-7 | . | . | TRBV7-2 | CASRPDSSYEQYF | TGTGCCAGCAGACCGGACAGCTCCTACGAGCAGTACTTC
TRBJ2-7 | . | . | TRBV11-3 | CASSRDTYEQYF | TGTGCCAGCAGTCGGGACACCTACGAGCAGTACTTC
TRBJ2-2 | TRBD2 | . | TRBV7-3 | CASSLRAGANTGELFF | TGTGCCAGCAGCTTACGGGCGGGGGCGAACACCGGGGAGCTGTTTTTT
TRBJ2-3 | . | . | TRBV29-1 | CSVPSADREGTQYF | TGCAGCGTCCCCTCTGCGGACAGGGAGGGTACGCAGTATTTT
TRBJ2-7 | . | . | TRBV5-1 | CASRNPPGDGHEQYF | TGCGCCAGTAGAAATCCGCCGGGGGATGGCCACGAGCAGTACTTC
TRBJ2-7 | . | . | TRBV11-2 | CASSLDRDSSYF | TGTGCCAGCAGCTTAGATCGGGATAGCTCTTACTTC
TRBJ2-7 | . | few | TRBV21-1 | CASSKAGTSPGTGERNEQYF | TGTGCCAGCAGCAAAGCCGGGACTTCCCCCGGGACAGGTGAACGAAACGAGCAGTACTTC
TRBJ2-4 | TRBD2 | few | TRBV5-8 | CASSLIIWSGRTSAKNIQYF | TGTGCCAGCAGCTTGATAATCTGGAGCGGGAGGACCTCAGCCAAAAACATTCAGTACTTC
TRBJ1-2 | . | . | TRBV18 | CASSPIDRNGYGYTF | TGTGCCAGCTCACCCATTGACAGAAACGGCTATGGCTACACCTTC
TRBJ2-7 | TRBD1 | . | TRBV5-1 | CASSRRQGDNEQYF | TGCGCCAGCAGCCGAAGACAGGGGGATAACGAGCAGTACTTC
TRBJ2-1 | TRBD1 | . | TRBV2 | CASVGTGERGYNEQFF | TGTGCCAGCGTTGGGACAGGGGAGAGGGGTTACAATGAGCAGTTCTTC
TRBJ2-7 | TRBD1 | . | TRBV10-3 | CATGQEASREQYF | TGTGCCACCGGACAGGAGGCCTCTCGCGAGCAGTACTTC
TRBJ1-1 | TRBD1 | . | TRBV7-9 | CASSSAPGTGELNTEAFF | TGTGCCAGCAGCTCCGCCCCAGGGACAGGGGAATTGAACACTGAAGCTTTCTTT
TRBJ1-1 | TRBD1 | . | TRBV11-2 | CASSLVRTGGMGEAFF | TGTGCCAGCAGCTTAGTTCGGACAGGGGGAATGGGTGAAGCTTTCTTT
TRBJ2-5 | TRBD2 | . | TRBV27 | CASSQTLTSGRRRQETQYF | TGTGCCAGCAGTCAAACGCTTACTAGCGGGAGGAGAAGGCAAGAGACCCAGTACTTC
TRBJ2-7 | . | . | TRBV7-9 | CASSLALGNYEQYF | TGTGCCAGCAGCTTAGCTCTAGGAAACTACGAGCAGTACTTC
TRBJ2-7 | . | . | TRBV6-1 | CASSESPPGQVVYEQYF | TGTGCCAGCAGTGAAAGCCCTCCGGGACAAGTTGTCTACGAGCAGTACTTC
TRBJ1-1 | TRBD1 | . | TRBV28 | CASRGQGAPEAFF | TGTGCCAGCAGGGGACAGGGGGCGCCTGAAGCTTTCTTT
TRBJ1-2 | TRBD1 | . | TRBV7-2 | CASRRSGTGDGYTF | TGTGCCAGCAGACGTTCCGGGACAGGGGATGGCTACACCTTC
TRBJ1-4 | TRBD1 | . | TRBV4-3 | CASSQGWTGTEKLFF | TGCGCCAGCAGCCAAGGCTGGACAGGTACTGAAAAACTGTTTTTT
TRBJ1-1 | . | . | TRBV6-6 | CASSDQLLMNTEAFF | TGTGCCAGCAGTGACCAGTTACTAATGAACACTGAAGCTTTCTTT
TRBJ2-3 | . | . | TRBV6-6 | CASSYSEQYF | TGTGCCAGCAGTTATTCAGAGCAGTATTTT
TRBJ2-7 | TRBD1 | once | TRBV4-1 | CASSPRGTGDPYEQYF | TGCGCCAGCAGCCCACGGGGGACAGGGGACCCCTACGAGCAGTACTTC
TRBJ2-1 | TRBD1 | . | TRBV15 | CATSRRTGGYNEQFF | TGTGCCACCAGCAGAAGGACAGGGGGCTACAATGAGCAGTTCTTC
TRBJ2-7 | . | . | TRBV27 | CASSPSDWSSYEQYF | TGTGCCAGCAGTCCTAGCGACTGGAGCTCCTACGAGCAGTACTTC
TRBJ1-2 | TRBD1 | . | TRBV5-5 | CASSPGTGGPFGGYTF | TGTGCCAGCAGCCCCGGGACAGGGGGCCCGTTCGGTGGCTACACCTTC
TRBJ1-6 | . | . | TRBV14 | CASSQLQANSPLHF | TGTGCCAGCAGCCAACTACAGGCGAATTCACCCCTCCACTTT
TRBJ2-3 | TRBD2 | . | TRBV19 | CASSRSSGGITDTQYF | TGTGCCAGTAGTCGTTCTAGCGGGGGGATCACAGATACGCAGTATTTT
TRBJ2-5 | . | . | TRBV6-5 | CASSTVGAETQYF | TGTGCCAGCAGTACCGTGGGGGCAGAGACCCAGTACTTC
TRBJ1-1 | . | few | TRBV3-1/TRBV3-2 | CASSQIEGTEAFF | TGTGCCAGCAGCCAGATCGAGGGCACTGAAGCTTTCTTT
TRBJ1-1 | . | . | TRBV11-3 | CASSLDMEDTEAFF | TGTGCCAGCAGCTTAGATATGGAGGACACTGAAGCTTTCTTT
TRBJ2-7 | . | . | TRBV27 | CASSPWSVSYEQYF | TGTGCCAGCAGTCCCTGGAGCGTTTCCTACGAGCAGTACTTC
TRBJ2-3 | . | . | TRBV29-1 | CSATDPGNTQYF | TGCAGCGCAACTGACCCGGGAAATACGCAGTATTTT
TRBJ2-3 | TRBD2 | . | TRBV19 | CASRLAGATDTQYF | TGTGCCAGCAGACTAGCGGGAGCAACAGATACGCAGTATTTT
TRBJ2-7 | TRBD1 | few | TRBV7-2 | CASSPWGTVAYEQYF | TGTGCCAGCAGCCCATGGGGGACAGTAGCCTACGAGCAGTACTTC
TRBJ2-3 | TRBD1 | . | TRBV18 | CASSPIPQGDTQYF | TGTGCCAGCTCACCAATTCCACAGGGGGATACGCAGTATTTT
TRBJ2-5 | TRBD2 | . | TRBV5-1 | CASTPGLAGQETQYF | TGCGCCAGCACCCCAGGACTAGCGGGGCAAGAGACCCAGTACTTC
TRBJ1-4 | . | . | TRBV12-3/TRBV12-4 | CASSSYSNEKLFF | TGTGCCAGCAGTTCTTACTCTAATGAAAAACTGTTTTTT
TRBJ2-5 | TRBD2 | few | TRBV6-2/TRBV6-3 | CASSYLGRGETQYF | TGTGCCAGCAGTTACTTGGGGCGGGGGGAGACCCAGTACTTC
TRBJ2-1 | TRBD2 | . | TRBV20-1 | CSASTVAGVLNEQFF | TGCAGTGCTAGTACGGTAGCGGGAGTTTTAAATGAGCAGTTCTTC